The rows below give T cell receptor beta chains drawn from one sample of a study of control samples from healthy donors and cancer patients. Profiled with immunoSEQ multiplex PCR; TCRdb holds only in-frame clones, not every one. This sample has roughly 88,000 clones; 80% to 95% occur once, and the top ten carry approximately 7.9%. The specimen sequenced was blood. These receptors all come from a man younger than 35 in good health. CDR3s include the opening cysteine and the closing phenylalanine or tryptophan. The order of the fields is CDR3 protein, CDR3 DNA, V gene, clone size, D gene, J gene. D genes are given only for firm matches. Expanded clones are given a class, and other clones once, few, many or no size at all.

CASSSVHTNTGELFF | TGTGCCAGCTCATCGGTCCATACGAACACCGGGGAGCTGTTTTTT | TRBV18 | - | - | TRBJ2-2
CASSYSTYLNTGELFF | TGTGCCAGCAGTTACTCGACCTACTTGAACACCGGGGAGCTGTTTTTT | TRBV6-5 | - | - | TRBJ2-2
CASSLEKREGHNEQFF | TGTGCCAGCAGCTTAGAAAAGCGGGAGGGCCACAATGAGCAGTTCTTC | TRBV11-3 | - | TRBD2 | TRBJ2-1
CAISRTSGSTGELFF | TGTGCCATCAGTCGGACTAGCGGGAGTACCGGGGAGCTGTTTTTT | TRBV10-3 | - | TRBD2 | TRBJ2-2
CASYVGTLNTEAFF | TGCGCCAGTTACGTCGGGACACTTAACACTGAAGCTTTCTTT | TRBV5-1 | - | - | TRBJ1-1
CASTTDHNEQFF | TGCGCCAGCACCACAGATCACAATGAGCAGTTCTTC | TRBV10-2 | - | - | TRBJ2-1
CASSLVSQITTNEKLFF | TGCGCCAGCAGCTTGGTTTCTCAGATTACAACTAATGAAAAACTGTTTTTT | TRBV5-1 | - | - | TRBJ1-4
CASSQDDLWYEQYF | TGTGCCAGCAGCCAAGACGACCTCTGGTACGAGCAGTACTTC | TRBV14 | - | - | TRBJ2-7
CASSPGTGRSGYTF | TGTGCCAGTAGTCCCGGGACAGGGCGAAGTGGCTACACCTTC | TRBV19 | - | TRBD1 | TRBJ1-2
CASSVASQTEAFF | TGTGCCAGCAGCGTAGCTTCACAGACTGAAGCTTTCTTT | TRBV9 | - | - | TRBJ1-1
CASSLDLKTDTQYF | TGCGCCAGCAGCTTGGACTTAAAGACAGATACGCAGTATTTT | TRBV5-1 | - | - | TRBJ2-3
CASSQENRDTGELFF | TGCGCCAGCAGCCAAGAAAACAGGGACACCGGGGAGCTGTTTTTT | TRBV4-1 | - | - | TRBJ2-2
CASSPGLAGGPQETQYF | TGTGCCAGCAGTCCGGGCCTAGCGGGGGGGCCCCAAGAGACCCAGTACTTC | TRBV6-6 | - | TRBD2 | TRBJ2-5
CASSLVGAAGNSPLHF | TGTGCCAGCAGCTTAGTAGGGGCCGCGGGTAATTCACCCCTCCACTTT | TRBV7-8 | - | - | TRBJ1-6
CASSLMGGPTYGYTF | TGTGCCAGCAGCCTGATGGGAGGTCCGACCTATGGCTACACCTTC | TRBV11-2 | - | - | TRBJ1-2
CASSPGQGVTEAFF | TGTGCCAGCAGCCCGGGACAGGGAGTCACTGAAGCTTTCTTT | TRBV7-9 | - | TRBD1 | TRBJ1-1
CASSPDNRDRYF | TGTGCCAGCAGTCCGGACAACCGAGATCGGTACTTC | TRBV28 | - | - | TRBJ2-7
CASSPVGRANTEAFF | TGTGCCAGCAGTCCGGTGGGCAGGGCGAACACTGAAGCTTTCTTT | TRBV6-2/TRBV6-3 | - | - | TRBJ1-1
CASSSGQDVINSNQPQHF | TGTGCCAGCAGTTCAGGACAGGACGTGATCAATAGCAATCAGCCCCAGCATTTT | TRBV27 | - | TRBD1 | TRBJ1-5
CASSQASRGPSYEQYF | TGTGCCAGCAGCCAGGCCTCCAGGGGACCGTCCTACGAGCAGTACTTC | TRBV3-1/TRBV3-2 | few | - | TRBJ2-7
CASTATNEKLFF | TGTGCCAGCACCGCAACTAATGAAAAACTGTTTTTT | TRBV28 | - | - | TRBJ1-4
CASSESLGGDNSPLHF | TGCGCCAGCAGTGAGTCACTTGGGGGGGATAATTCACCCCTCCACTTT | TRBV10-2 | - | - | TRBJ1-6
CASSVSSGFWDTEAFF | TGTGCCAGCAGCGTTAGTTCTGGGTTTTGGGACACTGAAGCTTTCTTT | TRBV9 | - | - | TRBJ1-1
CASIQRGAGGFAF | TGTGCCAGCATCCAGCGGGGTGCTGGGGGCTTCGCCTTC | TRBV2 | once | - | TRBJ1-2
CASSWRGSEPQHF | TGTGCCAGCAGTTGGAGGGGGTCGGAGCCCCAGCATTTT | TRBV27 | - | - | TRBJ1-5
CASSPMGMKEKLFF | TGTGCCAGCAGCCCCATGGGGATGAAGGAAAAACTGTTTTTT | TRBV27 | - | - | TRBJ1-4
CATSRPGLAGETQYF | TGTGCCACCAGCAGACCTGGACTAGCTGGGGAGACCCAGTACTTC | TRBV15 | - | TRBD2 | TRBJ2-5
CASRGGSEDTQYF | TGTGCCAGCAGGGGGGGCTCGGAAGATACGCAGTATTTT | TRBV6-6 | - | - | TRBJ2-3
CASNAGRANEAFF | TGTGCCAGTAACGCTGGCAGGGCCAATGAAGCTTTCTTT | TRBV19 | - | - | TRBJ1-1
CSVGNLAGVGEQYF | TGCAGCGTTGGGAATCTAGCGGGAGTAGGGGAGCAGTACTTC | TRBV29-1 | - | TRBD2 | TRBJ2-7
CASSYGLSGYGYTF | TGTGCCAGCAGTTATGGGCTTTCGGGCTATGGCTACACCTTC | TRBV6-5 | - | - | TRBJ1-2
CASSYAIRDRRYNEQFF | TGCGCCAGCAGCTATGCCATCCGGGACAGGAGATACAATGAGCAGTTCTTC | TRBV5-1 | few | TRBD1 | TRBJ2-1
CASSQDLSYGLMNQPQHF | TGCGCCAGCAGCCAAGATCTTTCGTATGGACTGATGAATCAGCCCCAGCATTTT | TRBV4-1 | - | - | TRBJ1-5
CASSLSAQVTYEQYF | TGTGCCAGCAGTTTATCGGCTCAGGTCACCTACGAGCAGTACTTC | TRBV27 | - | - | TRBJ2-7
CASSQEESSGANVLTF | TGCGCCAGCAGCCAGGAAGAGAGCTCTGGGGCCAACGTCCTGACTTTC | TRBV4-1 | - | - | TRBJ2-6
CASAPSGADGYTF | TGTGCCAGCGCCCCCTCGGGGGCGGATGGCTACACCTTC | TRBV6-5 | - | - | TRBJ1-2
CAILKGQNTEAFF | TGTGCCATCCTTAAGGGCCAGAACACTGAAGCTTTCTTT | TRBV7-9 | - | - | TRBJ1-1
CASSKGGGLAGVSEQFF | TGCGCCAGCAGCAAGGGCGGTGGACTAGCGGGAGTCAGCGAGCAGTTCTTC | TRBV4-3 | - | TRBD2 | TRBJ2-1
CASSLEPGDFYEQYF | TGTGCCAGCAGCTTAGAACCAGGGGACTTCTACGAGCAGTACTTC | TRBV7-2 | - | - | TRBJ2-7
CASSPSDYNEQFF | TGTGCCAGCAGCCCATCAGACTACAATGAGCAGTTCTTC | TRBV9 | - | - | TRBJ2-1
CASSLFDTGRGTEAFF | TGCGCCAGCAGCCTTTTTGACACAGGGAGGGGCACTGAAGCTTTCTTT | TRBV4-1 | - | - | TRBJ1-1
CASSQLFPGAEQETQYF | TGTGCCAGCAGCCAACTATTCCCGGGAGCAGAGCAAGAGACCCAGTACTTC | TRBV14 | - | - | TRBJ2-5
CASSSGTGGFEQYF | TGTGCCAGCAGTTCCGGGACAGGGGGCTTCGAGCAGTACTTC | TRBV27 | - | TRBD1 | TRBJ2-7
CASRGRANQPQHF | TGTGCCAGCAGGGGGAGGGCGAATCAGCCCCAGCATTTT | TRBV27 | - | - | TRBJ1-5
CASSLDGGVNNGYTF | TGTGCCAGCAGCTTAGATGGAGGGGTTAATAATGGCTACACCTTC | TRBV7-6 | - | - | TRBJ1-2
CASSYSTGGVDTQYF | TGTGCCAGCAGTTACTCGACAGGGGGGGTAGATACGCAGTATTTT | TRBV6-5 | - | TRBD1 | TRBJ2-3
CATTGFNQGSPLHF | TGTGCCACAACAGGCTTCAACCAGGGTTCACCCCTCCACTTT | TRBV19 | - | - | TRBJ1-6
CASSVGGDSNQPQHF | TGTGCCAGCAGTGTCGGAGGGGATAGCAATCAGCCCCAGCATTTT | TRBV2 | - | - | TRBJ1-5
CASSPSRELYGYTF | TGTGCCAGCAGCCCGTCTAGGGAGCTCTATGGCTACACCTTC | TRBV7-2 | - | - | TRBJ1-2
CASSEGLAGDNEQFF | TGTGCCAGCAGCGAAGGACTAGCGGGGGACAATGAGCAGTTCTTC | TRBV13 | - | TRBD2 | TRBJ2-1
CASSPRSDSLNTEAFF | TGTGCCAGCAGCCCTAGGTCAGACAGCCTTAACACTGAAGCTTTCTTT | TRBV9 | - | - | TRBJ1-1
CASSPPGTGELFF | TGTGCCAGCTCACCGCCGGGCACCGGGGAGCTGTTTTTT | TRBV18 | once | - | TRBJ2-2
CSVPGGQGNYGYTF | TGCAGCGTCCCAGGGGGGCAGGGAAACTATGGCTACACCTTC | TRBV29-1 | - | TRBD1 | TRBJ1-2
CASSLSPSYEQYF | TGTGCCAGCAGCTTGAGTCCTTCCTACGAGCAGTACTTC | TRBV5-4 | - | - | TRBJ2-7
CASSLGPTNTEAFF | TGTGCCAGCAGCTTAGGCCCGACAAACACTGAAGCTTTCTTT | TRBV7-8 | once | - | TRBJ1-1
CASSADWTNNYGYTF | TGCGCCAGCAGCGCCGACTGGACCAATAACTATGGCTACACCTTC | TRBV5-1 | - | - | TRBJ1-2
CATSRSVGGTDTQYF | TGTGCCACCAGCAGATCGGTAGGGGGCACAGATACGCAGTATTTT | TRBV15 | - | - | TRBJ2-3
CASSNEPLPSRRSEFF | TGTGCCAGCAGCAACGAACCGTTGCCCTCTCGGCGCAGTGAGTTCTTC | TRBV7-8 | - | - | TRBJ2-1
CASSRTGSSYNSPLHF | TGTGCCAGCAGTAGGACAGGCAGCTCCTATAATTCACCCCTCCACTTT | TRBV6-4 | - | TRBD1 | TRBJ1-6